A single T cell receptor (beta chain) is shown here with its context. The antigen is not known. The assay was immunoSEQ multiplex PCR, and TCRdb's table has in-frame clones only and misses some. The sample consists of 90,000 to 140,000 clones, 82% of them appearing once. This specimen belongs to a study of T cell responses to AZD1222 COVID-19 vaccine. Background on the study: Pooled together were second doses at about 4 or about 12 weeks.

The CDR3 has 13 residues. Per the germline V gene, CDR1 is SGHRS and CDR2 is YFSETQ. V lost 7 bases and J 1 base, leaving 11 bases between the germline ends. Overall study findings and caveats: Baseline serostatus was positive in only six AZD1222 recipients.

This chain connects TRBV5-1 to TRBJ1-1; D gene unclear. The material sequenced was peripheral blood, taken on day 0 of AZD1222 vaccination. The receptor was derived from an adult in good health. CDR3 sequence reads: CASQESGNTEAFF. For the CDR3, the DNA is TGCGCCAGCCAAGAGTCAGGGAACACTGAAGCTTTCTTT.